The clone carrying this T cell receptor beta chain was seen a handful of times. The sample comes from a study of blood T cell repertoires in COVID-19. Study information: Whether acute or convalescent, the COVID-19 samples came from the United States, Italy and Spain.

Original handling: Counts of nucleated cells, estimated from reference gene primer amplification, were obtained. Measured with immunoSEQ multiplex PCR; TCRdb has only the in-frame clones, and not every one. That table is the source of V, J and clone size, and D and trimming were worked out from the DNA. The sample has roughly 190,000 clones, 65% to 85% seen once. The CDR3 totals 15 residues. V dropped 3 bases and J dropped 4 bases, with 15 bases sitting between them. CDR1 is SGHNT and CDR2 is YYREEE in the germline V gene (reference sequence). This sequence originates from a human donor with acute or convalescent COVID-19. The donor label of this sample is uncertain. Sequenced: peripheral blood. The chain links TRBV5-4 to TRBJ2-3; D may be TRBD2 (7 bases). The CDR3: CASSSAGGRADTQYF. CDR3 bases: TGTGCCAGCAGCTCCGCCGGGGGGCGGGCAGATACGCAGTATTTT.